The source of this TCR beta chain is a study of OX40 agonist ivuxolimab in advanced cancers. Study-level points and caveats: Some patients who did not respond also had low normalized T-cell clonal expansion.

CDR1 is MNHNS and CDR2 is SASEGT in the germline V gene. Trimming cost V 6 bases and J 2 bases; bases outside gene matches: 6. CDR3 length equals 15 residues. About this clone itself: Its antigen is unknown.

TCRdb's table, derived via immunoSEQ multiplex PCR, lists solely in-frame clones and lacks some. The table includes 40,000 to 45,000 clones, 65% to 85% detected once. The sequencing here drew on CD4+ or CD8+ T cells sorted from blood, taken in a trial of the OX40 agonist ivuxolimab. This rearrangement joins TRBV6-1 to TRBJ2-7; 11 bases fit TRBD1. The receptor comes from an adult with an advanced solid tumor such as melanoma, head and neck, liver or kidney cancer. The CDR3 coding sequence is TGTGCCAGCAGACTCGGACAGGGGGCAACCTACGAGCAGTACTTC. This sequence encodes CASRLGQGATYEQYF.